This TCR beta chain is drawn from a study of T cells of healthy individuals. A few counts support this clonotype. Using its own MiXCR run on the 5' RACE reads, TCRdb lists one record per CDR3 protein. This table has about 96,000 distinct CDR3 sequences, 15% to 20% appearing once. This sequence was found in a human donor in good health.

DNA for the CDR3: TGTGCCAGCACCTCCTCCTACAATGAGCAGTTCTTC. Residues: CASTSSYNEQFF. This chain connects TRBV28 to TRBJ2-1; D uncertain. V lost 7 bases and J lost 0, with 4 bases in between. Germline CDR1 MDHEN, CDR2 SYDVKM. The CDR3 is 12 residues long. Filled out from reference TRBV28 and TRBJ2-1, the complete variable domain reads DVKVTQSSRYLVKRTGEKVFLECVQDMDHENMFWYRQDPGLGLRLIYFSYDVKMKEKGDIPEGYSVSREKKERFSLILESASTNQTSMYLCASTSSYNEQFFGPGTRLTVL.